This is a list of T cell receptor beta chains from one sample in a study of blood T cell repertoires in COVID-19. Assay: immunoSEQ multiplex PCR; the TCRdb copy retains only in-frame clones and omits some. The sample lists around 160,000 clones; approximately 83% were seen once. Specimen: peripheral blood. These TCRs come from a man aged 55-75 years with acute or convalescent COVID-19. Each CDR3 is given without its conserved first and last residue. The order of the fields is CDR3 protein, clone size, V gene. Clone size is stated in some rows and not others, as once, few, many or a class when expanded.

CDR3aa: ASSDWQGSPLH
abundance: -
v_gene: TRBV2

CDR3aa: ASYSMTGTGVRGYT
abundance: -
v_gene: TRBV27

CDR3aa: ASSLGLAGGPGELF
abundance: few
v_gene: TRBV5-1

CDR3aa: ASSLERDAEAF
abundance: -
v_gene: TRBV7-3

CDR3aa: ASSQGFGYGYT
abundance: -
v_gene: TRBV4-2

CDR3aa: ASSRTGVYSYGYT
abundance: -
v_gene: TRBV27

CDR3aa: ASSLGGSTNEKLF
abundance: -
v_gene: TRBV5-4

CDR3aa: AWGGQYSNQPQH
abundance: once
v_gene: TRBV30

CDR3aa: ASSLRGRSGSKNIQY
abundance: -
v_gene: TRBV27

CDR3aa: ASRLRGRPNTEAF
abundance: -
v_gene: TRBV7-8

CDR3aa: ATRRDNLNTEAF
abundance: -
v_gene: TRBV2

CDR3aa: ASSPPGEGEKTQY
abundance: -
v_gene: TRBV28

CDR3aa: ASSEPDSPSYNEQF
abundance: -
v_gene: TRBV10-2

CDR3aa: ASSPTMTTKNIQY
abundance: -
v_gene: TRBV28

CDR3aa: ASSLGGGSYGYT
abundance: -
v_gene: TRBV5-1

CDR3aa: ASSRSGTSSETQY
abundance: -
v_gene: TRBV7-3

CDR3aa: ASREGKGEAF
abundance: -
v_gene: TRBV28

CDR3aa: ASSSRVTEAF
abundance: -
v_gene: TRBV7-9

CDR3aa: ASTTVAGGPETQY
abundance: -
v_gene: TRBV28

CDR3aa: ASSFGQPGWGYT
abundance: -
v_gene: TRBV7-2

CDR3aa: ASSPGLAGGLGDNEQF
abundance: -
v_gene: TRBV7-8

CDR3aa: SAGHEYNEQF
abundance: -
v_gene: TRBV29-1

CDR3aa: ASSQLGGFNLQY
abundance: once
v_gene: TRBV3-1/TRBV3-2